This T cell receptor beta chain was identified during a study of Ad26.COV2.S vaccination and SARS-CoV-2 variants. TCRdb keeps only in-frame clones here, not all; method: immunoSEQ multiplex PCR. The sample shows some 320,000 clones, over 80% of them seen only once. Treatment described: around 19 received Ad26.COV2.S at low or high dose, single or two shots; 5 received placebo; per-sample allocation not given. Following the first vaccine or placebo injection, samples were taken on day 63. V trimming: 6 bases; J trimming: 5 bases; junction bases outside the gene matches: 4. Germline CDR1 reads MGHRA; CDR2 reads YSYEKL. The CDR3 is 15 amino acids.

The clonotype originates from a person aged 18 to 59 who received the Ad26.COV2.S COVID-19 vaccine or a placebo. Sequencing used peripheral blood, obtained in a trial of Ad26.COV2.S vaccine versus placebo. This chain uses TRBV4-1 with TRBJ2-1; TRBD2 matches 13 bases. CDR3 nucleotides: TGCGCCAGCAGACTAGGACTAGCGGGGGACAATGAGCAGTTCTTC. This gives the protein CASRLGLAGDNEQFF.